Each of the 9 T cell receptor beta chains below was sequenced from the same sample in a study of CD8 T cells in ankylosing spondylitis (dated by TCRdb to about 2017). Libraries were constructed by 5' RACE. For sequencing, an Illumina HiSeq 2500 was employed. The public reads were run again by TCRdb, first through fastp at Q25 and then through MiXCR, and only productive beta chains were kept. Rows matching on CDR3 protein sequence are summarized as one entry with the most common DNA and genes. The sample table shows about 320,000 distinct CDR3 sequences, and approximately 10% are seen once. More than 7% of the sample comes from the top ten. The sample was blood, either unsorted or a sorted T cell fraction (not recorded which). These TCRs come from a female donor with ankylosing spondylitis or in good health (not recorded which).

This clonotype was recorded many times. CDR3 DNA: TGCGCCAGCAGCCTCGGGCATAGGGCAAATGAGCAGTTCTTC. Amino acids: CASSLGHRANEQFF. V gene TRBV5-1 combines with J gene TRBJ2-1; D is ambiguous. Looked up from germline, CDR1 is SGHRS and CDR2 is YFSETQ. The CDR3 has 14 amino acids. Trimming shortened V by 4 bases and J by 7 bases, and 15 bases separated the two germline ends.

This clonotype was recorded many times. The rearrangement joins TRBV4-3 to TRBJ1-4; maybe TRBD1 (6 bases). V lost 0 bases to trimming and J lost 8 bases, with 16 bases between them. This CDR3 spans 16 amino acids. The germline CDR1 and CDR2 sequences are LGHNA and YSLEER. CDR3 amino acids: CASSQDFLGGIEKLFF. The CDR3 coding sequence is TGCGCCAGCAGCCAAGATTTTCTGGGGGGCATAGAAAAACTGTTTTTT.

This chain links TRBV11-1 with TRBJ1-2, with D unclear. V lost 1 base and J lost 4, with 7 bases in between. The CDR3 has 13 amino acids. Germline loops: CDR1 SGHAT, CDR2 FQDESV (reference sequence). Written as DNA, the CDR3 is TGTGCCAGCAGCTTAGAAGAGAGCTATGGCTACACCTTC. It yields the protein CASSLEESYGYTF.

This clonotype was counted many times. V and J are TRBV6-1 and TRBJ1-5; a weak D match, TRBD1 (6 bases). CDR3 size: 14 residues. Germline V gene data show CDR1 as MNHNS and CDR2 as SASEGT. Trimming removed 6 bases at V and 7 bases at J, with 16 bases between. The CDR3 sequence is CASRGEGVGQPQHF. CDR3 DNA: TGTGCCAGCAGAGGAGAGGGGGTAGGCCAGCCCCAGCATTTT.

At least ten counts were recorded for this clonotype. The V gene is TRBV20-1, the J gene TRBJ1-1; D is uncertain. This CDR3 spans 12 amino acids. Trimming took 3 bases from V and 1 from J, leaving 6 bases between them. Germline-derived CDR1 and CDR2 are DFQATT and SNEGSKA (reference sequence). This chain's CDR3 is CSARTGNTEAFF. As DNA, the CDR3 is TGCAGTGCTAGGACTGGGAACACTGAAGCTTTCTTT.

V usage is TRBV5-1 and J usage is TRBJ1-5, with a possible D match to TRBD1 (5 bases). Germline CDR1 is SGHRS and CDR2 is YFSETQ. V lost 3 bases to trimming and J lost 6 bases, with 13 bases between them. The CDR3 has 14 residues. This chain's CDR3 is CASSSRQQGQPQHF. CDR3 nucleotides: TGCGCCAGCAGCTCCAGACAGCAGGGTCAGCCCCAGCATTTT. Looking up the rest from reference TRBV5-1 and TRBJ1-5 gives the full variable domain: KAGVTQTPRYLIKTRGQQVTLSCSPISGHRSVSWYQQTPGQGLQFLFEYFSETQRNKGNFPGRFSGRQFSNSRSEMNVSTLELGDSALYLCASSSRQQGQPQHFGDGTRLSIL.

This clonotype was observed many times. The chain couples TRBV7-8 to TRBJ2-3, with a weak D call TRBD1 (6 bases). V lost 7 bases and J lost 0, with 14 bases in between. Per the germline V gene, CDR1 is SGHVS and CDR2 is FQNEAQ. The CDR3 has 15 residues. The CDR3 loop reads CASTYRVASTDTQYF. The CDR3 DNA sequence: TGTGCCAGCACATACAGGGTCGCCAGCACAGATACGCAGTATTTT. Together with reference TRBV7-8 and TRBJ2-3, the CDR3 gives the full variable domain: GAGVSQSPRYKVAKRGQDVALRCDPISGHVSLFWYQQALGQGPEFLTYFQNEAQLDKSGLPSDRFFAERPEGSVSTLKIQRTQQEDSAVYLCASTYRVASTDTQYFGPGTRLTVL.

This clonotype was detected ten times or more. J is TRBJ2-5 and V is TRBV10-1; TRBD1 might be the D (6 bases). Germline lookup yields CDR1 WNHNN and CDR2 SYGVQD (reference sequence). The CDR3 runs to 15 residues. Trimming took off 7 bases at V and 0 bases at J, with 15 bases between the two ends. CDR3 sequence reads: CASIYRDPYQETQYF. The CDR3 DNA reads TGCGCCAGCATCTACAGGGATCCGTACCAAGAGACCCAGTACTTC.

This clonotype has a handful of counts. The chain links TRBV28 to TRBJ2-7; 9 nucleotides agree with TRBD2. The CDR3 contains 14 residues. CDR1 is MDHEN, CDR2 SYDVKM, per germline. The V segment lost 7 bases and the J segment 4 bases; nucleotides outside the gene matches: 8. In DNA, the CDR3 is TGTGCCAGCACCGGGGGGAGCGGGAGGTACGAGCAGTACTTC. Translation gives CASTGGSGRYEQYF.